The present T cell receptor beta chain was sequenced within a study of cytomegalovirus exposure and HLA in healthy donors. Across the whole study: Ancestry clustering placed around 81% of over 300 genotyped donors in the Caucasian-associated cluster. The study's findings and limits: The later analysis indicated that the majority of CMV-associated TCR beta chains appeared HLA-restricted. Three chains tied to CMV proved CMV antigen-specific in vitro. A later analysis linked a missense DCLRE1C variant to TCR beta V- and J-gene trimming.

Primers: 60 Vbeta forward and 13 Jbeta reverse. TCRdb keeps only in-frame clones here, not all; method: immunoSEQ multiplex PCR. The sample lists 140,000 to 150,000 clones; more than 75% were seen once. V was trimmed by 2 bases and J by 3 bases, leaving 11 bases between them. The CDR3 covers 15 residues. Germline V lookup: CDR1 SGHTS, CDR2 YDEGEE. Comments on this clone: Its antigen is still unknown.

The rearrangement joins TRBV5-8 to TRBJ1-4; no clear D gene. The sample comprised PBMCs. The source of this sequence is a female donor in good health and CMV-seronegative. The CDR3 region has the DNA TGTGCCAGCAGCTTTGGGCAGATGGCTAATGAAAAACTGTTTTTT. Its protein product is CASSFGQMANEKLFF.